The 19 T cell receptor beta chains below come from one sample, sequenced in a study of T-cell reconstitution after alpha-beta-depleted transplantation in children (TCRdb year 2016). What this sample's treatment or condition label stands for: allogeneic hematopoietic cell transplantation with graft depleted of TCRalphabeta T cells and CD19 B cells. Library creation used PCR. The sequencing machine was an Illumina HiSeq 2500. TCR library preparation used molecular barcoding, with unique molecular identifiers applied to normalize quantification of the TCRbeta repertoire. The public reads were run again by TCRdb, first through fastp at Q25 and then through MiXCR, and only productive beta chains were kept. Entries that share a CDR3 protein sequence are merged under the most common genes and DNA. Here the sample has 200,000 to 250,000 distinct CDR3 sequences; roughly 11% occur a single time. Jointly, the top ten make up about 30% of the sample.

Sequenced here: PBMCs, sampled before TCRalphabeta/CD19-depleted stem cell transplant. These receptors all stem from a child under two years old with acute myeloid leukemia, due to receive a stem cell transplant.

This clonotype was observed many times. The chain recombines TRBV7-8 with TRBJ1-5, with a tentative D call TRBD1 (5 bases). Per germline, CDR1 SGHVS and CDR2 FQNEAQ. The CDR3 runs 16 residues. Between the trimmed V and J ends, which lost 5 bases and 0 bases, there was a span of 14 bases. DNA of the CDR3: TGTGCCAGCAGCGAGGGGCAGGCCCTTAGCAATCAGCCCCAGCATTTT. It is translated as CASSEGQALSNQPQHF.

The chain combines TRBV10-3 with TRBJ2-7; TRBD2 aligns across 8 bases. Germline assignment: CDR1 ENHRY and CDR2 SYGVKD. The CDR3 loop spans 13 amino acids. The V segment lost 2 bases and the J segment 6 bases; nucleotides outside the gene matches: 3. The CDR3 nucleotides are TGTGCCATCAGTGAGAGTCGGGAGGGCGAGCAGTACTTC. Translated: CAISESREGEQYF.

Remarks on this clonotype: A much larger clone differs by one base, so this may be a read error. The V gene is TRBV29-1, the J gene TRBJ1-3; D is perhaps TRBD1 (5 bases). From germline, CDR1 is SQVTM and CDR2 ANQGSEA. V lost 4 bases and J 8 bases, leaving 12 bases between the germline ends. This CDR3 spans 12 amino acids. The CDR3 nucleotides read TGCAGCGTTGGTCAGGGAGCTGACACCATATATTTT. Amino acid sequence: CSVGQGADTIYF.

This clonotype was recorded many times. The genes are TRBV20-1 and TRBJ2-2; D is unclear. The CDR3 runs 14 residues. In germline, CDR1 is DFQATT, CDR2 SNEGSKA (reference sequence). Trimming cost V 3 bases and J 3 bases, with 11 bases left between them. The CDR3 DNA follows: TGCAGTGCTAGGCCCAGGACCGACACCGGGGAGCTGTTTTTT. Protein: CSARPRTDTGELFF.

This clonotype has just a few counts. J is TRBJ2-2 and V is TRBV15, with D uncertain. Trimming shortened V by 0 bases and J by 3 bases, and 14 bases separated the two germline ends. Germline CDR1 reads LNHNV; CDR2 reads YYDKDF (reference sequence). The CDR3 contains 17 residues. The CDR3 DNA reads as TGTGCCACCAGCAGAGAACGTCGGCAGCAGCACACCGGGGAGCTGTTTTTT. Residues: CATSRERRQQHTGELFF.

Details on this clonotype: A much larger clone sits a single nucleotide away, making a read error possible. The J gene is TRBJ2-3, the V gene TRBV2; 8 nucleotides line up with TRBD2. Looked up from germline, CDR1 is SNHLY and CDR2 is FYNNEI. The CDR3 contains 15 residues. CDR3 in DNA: TGTGCCAGCAGTGGCCCGGGGGGGCCGACAGATACGCGGTATTTT. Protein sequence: CASSGPGGPTDTRYF.

DNA for the CDR3: TGTGCCAGTAGTACAACCCTAGTGGCCTCCTACAATGAGCAGTTCTTC. It translates to CASSTTLVASYNEQFF. The V call is TRBV19, the J call TRBJ2-1; the D is unclear. The CDR3 has 16 amino acids. V lost 4 bases and J lost 0, with 13 bases in between. Per the germline V gene, CDR1 is LNHDA and CDR2 is SQIVND (reference sequence).

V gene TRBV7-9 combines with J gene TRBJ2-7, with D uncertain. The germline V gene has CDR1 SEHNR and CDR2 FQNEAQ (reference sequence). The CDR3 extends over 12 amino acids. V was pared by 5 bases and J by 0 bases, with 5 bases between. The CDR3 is CASSENSYEQYF. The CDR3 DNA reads TGTGCCAGCAGCGAGAACTCCTACGAGCAGTACTTC.

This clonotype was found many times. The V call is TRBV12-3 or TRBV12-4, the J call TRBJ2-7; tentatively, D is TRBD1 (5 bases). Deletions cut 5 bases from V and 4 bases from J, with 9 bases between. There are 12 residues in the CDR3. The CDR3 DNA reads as TGTGCCAGCAGTCGACAGTTTTACGAGCAGTACTTC. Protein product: CASSRQFYEQYF.

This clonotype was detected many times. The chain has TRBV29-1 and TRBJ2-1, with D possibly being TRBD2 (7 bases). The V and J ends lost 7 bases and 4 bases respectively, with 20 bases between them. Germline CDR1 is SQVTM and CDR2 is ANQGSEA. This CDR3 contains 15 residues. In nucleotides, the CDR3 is TGCAGCGCCAAGGGGGGGCTAGGGGGGTACAATGAGCAGTTCTTC. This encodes CSAKGGLGGYNEQFF.

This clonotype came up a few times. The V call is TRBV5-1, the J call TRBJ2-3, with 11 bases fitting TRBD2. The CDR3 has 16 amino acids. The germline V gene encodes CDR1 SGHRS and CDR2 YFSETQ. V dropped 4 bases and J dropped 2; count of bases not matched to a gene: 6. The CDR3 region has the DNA TGCGCCAGCAGCCTAGGACTAGCGGGTACCACAGATACGCAGTATTTT. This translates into CASSLGLAGTTDTQYF. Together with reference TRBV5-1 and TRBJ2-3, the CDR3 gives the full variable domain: KAGVTQTPRYLIKTRGQQVTLSCSPISGHRSVSWYQQTPGQGLQFLFEYFSETQRNKGNFPGRFSGRQFSNSRSEMNVSTLELGDSALYLCASSLGLAGTTDTQYFGPGTRLTVL.

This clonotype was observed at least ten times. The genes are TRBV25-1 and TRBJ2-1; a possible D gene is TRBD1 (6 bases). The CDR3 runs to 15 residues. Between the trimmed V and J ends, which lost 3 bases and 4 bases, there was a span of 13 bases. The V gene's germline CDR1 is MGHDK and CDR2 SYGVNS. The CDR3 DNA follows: TGTGCCAGCAGTGACCTCCTGGACAGATACAATGAGCAGTTCTTC. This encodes CASSDLLDRYNEQFF.

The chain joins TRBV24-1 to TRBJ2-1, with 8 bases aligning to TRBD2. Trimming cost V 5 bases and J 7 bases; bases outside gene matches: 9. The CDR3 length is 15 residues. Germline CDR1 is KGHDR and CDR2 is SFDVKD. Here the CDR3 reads CATSGGGTSGNEQFF. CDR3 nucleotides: TGTGCCACCAGTGGGGGTGGGACTAGTGGGAATGAGCAGTTCTTC.

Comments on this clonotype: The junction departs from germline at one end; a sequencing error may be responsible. CDR3 sequence: CAIRESRQIIYEQYF. The CDR3 region has the DNA TGTGCCATCAGGGAGTCGAGACAGATCATCTACGAGCAGTACTTC. This rearrangement joins TRBV10-3 to TRBJ2-7; tentative D call: TRBD1 (5 bases). Looked up from germline, CDR1 is ENHRY and CDR2 is SYGVKD. This CDR3 spans 15 amino acids.

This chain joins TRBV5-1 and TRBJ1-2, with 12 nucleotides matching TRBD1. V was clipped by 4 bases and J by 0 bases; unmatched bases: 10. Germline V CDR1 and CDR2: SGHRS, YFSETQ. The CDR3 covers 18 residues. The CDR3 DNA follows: TGCGCCAGCAGCGGCCTGGGACAGGGGGCCCGAGCTAACTATGGCTACACCTTC. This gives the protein CASSGLGQGARANYGYTF.

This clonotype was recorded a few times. The CDR3 reads CASSSSGIFGEQYF. CDR3 bases: TGTGCCAGCAGTTCTAGCGGGATTTTTGGAGAGCAGTACTTC. This chain connects TRBV6-5 to TRBJ2-7, with TRBD2 matching 9 bases. Per germline, CDR1 MNHEY and CDR2 SVGAGI. J was trimmed by 7 bases and V by 4 bases; bases with no gene match: 8. The CDR3 covers 14 residues.

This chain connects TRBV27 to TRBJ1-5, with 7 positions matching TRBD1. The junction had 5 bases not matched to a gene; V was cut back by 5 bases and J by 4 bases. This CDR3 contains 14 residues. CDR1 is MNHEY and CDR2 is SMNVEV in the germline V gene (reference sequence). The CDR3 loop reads CASSKRDSNQPQHF. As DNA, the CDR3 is TGTGCCAGCAGTAAGCGGGACAGTAATCAGCCCCAGCATTTT.

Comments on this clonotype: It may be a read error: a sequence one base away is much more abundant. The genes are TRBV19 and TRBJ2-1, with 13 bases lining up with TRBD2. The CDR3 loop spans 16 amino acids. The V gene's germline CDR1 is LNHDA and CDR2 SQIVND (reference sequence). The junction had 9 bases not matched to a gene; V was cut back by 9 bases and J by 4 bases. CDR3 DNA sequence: TGTGCCAGCACCAGGTGGACTAGCGGGAGTTACAATGAGCAGTTCTTC. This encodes CASTRWTSGSYNEQFF.

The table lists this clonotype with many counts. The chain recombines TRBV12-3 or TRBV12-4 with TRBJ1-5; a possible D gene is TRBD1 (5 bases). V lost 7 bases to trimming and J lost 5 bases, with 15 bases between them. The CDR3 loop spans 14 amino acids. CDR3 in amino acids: CASTRSGADQPQHF. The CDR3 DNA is TGTGCCAGCACTCGTTCTGGGGCAGATCAGCCCCAGCATTTT.